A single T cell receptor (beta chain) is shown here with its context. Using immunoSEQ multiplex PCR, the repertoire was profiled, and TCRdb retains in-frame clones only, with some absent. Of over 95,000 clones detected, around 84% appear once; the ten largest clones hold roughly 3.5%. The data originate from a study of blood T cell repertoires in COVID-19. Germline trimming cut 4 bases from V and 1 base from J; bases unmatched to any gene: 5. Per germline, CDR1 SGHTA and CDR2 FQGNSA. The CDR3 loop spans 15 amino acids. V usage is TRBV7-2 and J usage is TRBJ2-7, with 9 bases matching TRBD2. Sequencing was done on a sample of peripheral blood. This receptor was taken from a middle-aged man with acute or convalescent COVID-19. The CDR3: CASSYSGGSSYEQYF. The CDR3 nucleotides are TGTGCCAGCAGCTATAGCGGGGGAAGTTCCTACGAGCAGTACTTC.